This TCR beta chain was obtained from a study of cytomegalovirus exposure and HLA in healthy donors. Study details: HLA-typed donors were the source of some 85 million unique TCRs, which an early data release held.

General observations from the study: It was in a later analysis that TCR association rates were seen to vary by HLA locus, highest for DRB1 and lowest for HLA-C. No immune exposure information besides CMV serostatus was available. Likely technical artifact: a cluster of highly shared sequence variants.

In the PCR, 60 Vbeta and 13 Jbeta primers were used. Libraries were prepared by immunoSEQ multiplex PCR; TCRdb keeps only in-frame clonotypes and omits some of them. Altogether roughly 120,000 clones are present, about 73% being singletons, with the ten largest covering 8.2%. The table lists this clone with many counts. Antigen unknown. The ends lost 6 bases at V and 5 bases at J; junction bases unmatched: 9. CDR1 and CDR2 from the germline V gene are SNHLY and FYNNEI. This CDR3 comprises 15 residues. This receptor was taken from a woman in her thirties or forties in good health and CMV-seropositive. Input material: PBMCs. V usage is TRBV2 and J usage is TRBJ1-4; TRBD1 matches 7 bases. In nucleotides, the CDR3 is TGTGCCAGCAGGCCATTCGGGACAGAAAATGAAAAACTGTTTTTT. It is translated as CASRPFGTENEKLFF.